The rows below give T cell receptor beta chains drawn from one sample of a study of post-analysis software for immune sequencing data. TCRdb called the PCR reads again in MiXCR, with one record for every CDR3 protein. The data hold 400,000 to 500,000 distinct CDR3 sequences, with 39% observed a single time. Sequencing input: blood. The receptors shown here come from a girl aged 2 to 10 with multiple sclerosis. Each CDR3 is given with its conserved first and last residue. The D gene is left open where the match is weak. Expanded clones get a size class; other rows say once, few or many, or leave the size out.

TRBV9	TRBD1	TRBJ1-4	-	CASSVGVRGPEKLFF	TGTGCCAGCAGCGTAGGAGTCAGGGGGCCTGAAAAACTGTTTTTT
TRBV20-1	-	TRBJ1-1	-	CSTKGAASTEAFF	TGCAGTACCAAAGGGGCGGCCAGCACTGAAGCTTTCTTT
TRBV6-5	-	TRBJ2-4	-	CASSRIYQGRENIQYF	TGTGCCAGCAGCCGAATCTATCAGGGACGTGAAAACATTCAGTACTTC
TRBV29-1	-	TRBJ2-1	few	CSVESGSHYNEQFF	TGCAGCGTTGAGTCCGGGAGCCACTACAATGAGCAGTTCTTC
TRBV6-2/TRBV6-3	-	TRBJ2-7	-	CASSYSSIRDEQYF	TGTGCCAGCAGTTACTCGAGTATTAGGGACGAGCAGTACTTC
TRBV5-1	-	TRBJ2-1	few	CASSTGQGGTNEQFF	TGCGCCAGCAGCACAGGACAGGGAGGGACCAATGAGCAGTTCTTC
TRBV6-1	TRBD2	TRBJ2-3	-	CASSELAGGLTDTQYF	TGTGCCAGCAGTGAACTAGCGGGGGGACTCACAGATACGCAGTATTTT
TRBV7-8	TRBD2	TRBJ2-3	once	CASSLPGASGGPSTDTQYF	TGTGCCAGCAGCTTACCGGGGGCTAGCGGGGGGCCTAGCACAGATACGCAGTATTTT
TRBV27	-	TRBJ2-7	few	CASSLGGLGYEQYF	TGTGCCAGCAGTTTAGGTGGCTTGGGGTACGAGCAGTACTTC
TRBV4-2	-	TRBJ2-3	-	CASSQDIGSNTDTQYF	TGTGCCAGCAGCCAAGATATAGGGAGCAACACAGATACGCAGTATTTT
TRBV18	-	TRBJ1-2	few	CASSPPVTPNYGYTF	TGTGCCAGCTCACCACCGGTCACACCTAACTATGGCTACACCTTC
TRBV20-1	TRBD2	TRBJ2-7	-	CSARPSSGGAYEQYF	TGCAGTGCTAGGCCGAGTAGCGGGGGGGCCTACGAGCAGTACTTC
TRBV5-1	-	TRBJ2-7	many	CASSLDTYEQYF	TGCGCCAGCAGCTTGGACACGTACGAGCAGTACTTC
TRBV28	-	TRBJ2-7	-	CASSSPMLAAEQYF	TGTGCCAGCAGTTCCCCCATGCTTGCCGCCGAGCAGTACTTC
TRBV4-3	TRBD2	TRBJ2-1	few	CASSQDFLAGSSYNEQFF	TGCGCCAGCAGCCAAGATTTCCTAGCGGGGAGCTCCTACAATGAGCAGTTCTTC
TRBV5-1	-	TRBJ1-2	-	CASSFDGVYGYTF	TGCGCCAGCAGCTTTGACGGGGTGTATGGCTACACCTTC
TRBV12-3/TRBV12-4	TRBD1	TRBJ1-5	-	CASSLDGQGNQPQHF	TGTGCCAGCAGTTTAGACGGACAGGGGAATCAGCCCCAGCATTTT
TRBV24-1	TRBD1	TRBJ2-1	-	CATSAQGVSYNEQFF	TGTGCCACCAGTGCCCAGGGGGTCTCCTACAATGAGCAGTTCTTC
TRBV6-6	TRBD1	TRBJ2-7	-	CASSYRDRANYEQYF	TGTGCCAGCAGTTATCGGGACAGAGCTAACTACGAGCAGTACTTC
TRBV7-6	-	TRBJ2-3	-	CASGLVNTDTQYF	TGTGCCAGCGGCTTAGTGAACACAGATACGCAGTATTTT
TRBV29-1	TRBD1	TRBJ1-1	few	CSARTGHTEAFF	TGCAGCGCCCGGACAGGGCACACTGAAGCTTTCTTT
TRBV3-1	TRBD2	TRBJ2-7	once	CASSQLPGLADYEQYF	TGTGCCAGCAGCCAACTACCGGGACTAGCGGACTACGAGCAGTACTTC
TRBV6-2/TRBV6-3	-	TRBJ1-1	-	CASSRDREAFF	TGTGCCAGCAGTCGCGACAGGGAAGCTTTCTTT
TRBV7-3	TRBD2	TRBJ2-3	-	CASSFLVAGEGSTDTQYF	TGTGCCAGCAGCTTCCTGGTTGCGGGAGAGGGTAGCACAGATACGCAGTATTTT
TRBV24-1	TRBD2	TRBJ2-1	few	CATSDPPAGGTEQFF	TGTGCCACCAGTGATCCGCCAGCGGGAGGAACTGAGCAGTTCTTC
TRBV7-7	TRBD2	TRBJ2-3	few	CASSLVGAVAGGEGDTQYF	TGTGCTAGCAGCTTAGTCGGAGCGGTAGCGGGAGGCGAAGGGGATACGCAGTATTTT
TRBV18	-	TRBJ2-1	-	CASSPVGLHNEQFF	TGTGCCAGCTCACCAGTCGGGCTCCATAATGAGCAGTTCTTC
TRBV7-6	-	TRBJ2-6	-	CASSPDSPASGANVLTF	TGTGCCAGCAGCCCCGACAGCCCGGCGTCTGGGGCCAACGTCCTGACTTTC
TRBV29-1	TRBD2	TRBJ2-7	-	CSVIAGGFPGGNEQYF	TGCAGCGTAATAGCGGGAGGGTTCCCCGGGGGGAACGAGCAGTACTTC
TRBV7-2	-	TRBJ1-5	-	CASSLRQGIYQPQHF	TGTGCCAGCTCCCTAAGGCAGGGTATATATCAGCCCCAGCATTTT
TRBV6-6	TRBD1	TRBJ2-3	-	CASSYQQGRTDTQYF	TGTGCCAGCAGTTACCAACAGGGGCGGACAGATACGCAGTATTTT
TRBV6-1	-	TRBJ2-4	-	CASSEEMPRGALAKNIQYF	TGTGCCAGCAGTGAAGAAATGCCAAGAGGGGCTTTAGCCAAAAACATTCAGTACTTC
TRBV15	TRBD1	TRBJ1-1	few	CATSRDGRGRGGTEAFF	TGTGCCACCAGCAGAGATGGGAGGGGGCGCGGAGGCACTGAAGCTTTCTTT
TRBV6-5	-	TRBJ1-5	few	CASRPDRLNQPQHF	TGTGCCAGCAGGCCCGACAGGCTCAATCAGCCCCAGCATTTT
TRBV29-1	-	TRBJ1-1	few	CSVAPRLNTEAFF	TGCAGCGTAGCCCCGCGGTTGAACACTGAAGCTTTCTTT
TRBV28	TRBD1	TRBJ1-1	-	CASKTGSKNTEAFF	TGTGCCAGTAAGACAGGGTCGAAGAACACTGAAGCTTTCTTT
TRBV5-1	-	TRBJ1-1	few	CASSSGTSLEAFF	TGCGCCAGCAGCTCCGGGACATCCCTTGAAGCTTTCTTT
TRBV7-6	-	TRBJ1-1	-	CASSLAKAPGTEAFF	TGTGCCAGCAGCTTAGCTAAGGCCCCGGGGACTGAAGCTTTCTTT
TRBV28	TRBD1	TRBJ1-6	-	CASSLLTGIESPLHF	TGTGCCAGCAGTTTATTGACAGGGATTGAGTCACCCCTCCACTTT
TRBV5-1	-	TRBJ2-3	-	CVSSQGQGTDTQYF	TGCGTCAGCAGTCAAGGGCAGGGGACAGATACGCAGTATTTT
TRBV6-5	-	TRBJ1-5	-	CASSLQGKGNQPQHF	TGTGCCAGCAGTCTTCAGGGAAAGGGCAATCAGCCCCAGCATTTT
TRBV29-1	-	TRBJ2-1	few	CSGRGASANEQFF	TGCAGCGGACGTGGGGCTAGCGCCAATGAGCAGTTCTTC
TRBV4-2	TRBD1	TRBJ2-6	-	CASSQAGTGKSSGANVLTF	TGTGCCAGCAGCCAAGCAGGGACAGGTAAAAGCTCTGGGGCCAACGTCCTGACTTTC
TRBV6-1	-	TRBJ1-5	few	CASSEVVGPAPQHF	TGTGCCAGCAGTGAAGTGGTGGGTCCAGCGCCCCAGCATTTT
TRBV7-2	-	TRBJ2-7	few	CASIGRGSYEQYF	TGTGCCAGCATCGGGAGAGGATCCTACGAGCAGTACTTC
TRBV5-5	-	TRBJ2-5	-	CASSLTWVEETQYF	TGTGCCAGCAGTTTAACTTGGGTCGAGGAGACCCAGTACTTC
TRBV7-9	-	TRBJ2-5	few	CASSLGGAVGIETQYF	TGTGCCAGCAGCTTAGGGGGGGCTGTTGGGATAGAGACCCAGTACTTC
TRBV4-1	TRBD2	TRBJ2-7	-	CASSQGLAGHTYEQYF	TGCGCCAGCAGCCAAGGACTAGCGGGGCATACCTACGAGCAGTACTTC
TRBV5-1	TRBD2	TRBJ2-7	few	CASSRTGGFETLDEQYF	TGCGCCAGCAGCCGTACGGGGGGGTTTGAAACCCTGGACGAGCAGTACTTC
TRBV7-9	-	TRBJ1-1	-	CASSLELGSVANTEAFF	TGTGCCAGCAGCTTAGAACTGGGTTCGGTGGCAAACACTGAAGCTTTCTTT
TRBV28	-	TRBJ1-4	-	CASSPLTGYATNEKLFF	TGTGCCAGCAGTCCCCTAACAGGCTATGCAACTAATGAAAAACTGTTTTTT
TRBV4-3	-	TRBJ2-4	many	CASSIRTDFRDIQYF	TGCGCCAGCAGCATCCGGACCGATTTCCGAGACATTCAGTACTTC
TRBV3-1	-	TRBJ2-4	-	CASSQSRAKNIQYF	TGTGCCAGCAGCCAGTCCCGGGCCAAAAACATTCAGTACTTC
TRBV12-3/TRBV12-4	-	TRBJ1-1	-	CASTSGDGKAFF	TGTGCCAGCACCTCCGGGGACGGAAAAGCTTTCTTT